This T cell receptor beta chain was retrieved from a study of T cells in Graves' hyperthyroidism and ophthalmopathy. This clonotype was seen a few times. Antigen unknown. Diagnosis rested on symptoms, serum thyroxine and TRAb, thyroid ultrasound, and orbital computed tomography. The authors obtained PBMCs from about 9 ml of fresh peripheral blood. The study, taken as a whole, reports: The model made its ophthalmopathy prediction, and onset followed a median around 6.5 months later. Most thyroid-expanded clonotypes above 0.001 were also found in blood.

V lost 1 base to trimming and J lost 2 bases, with 13 bases between them. The CDR3 spans 16 residues. The germline V gene has CDR1 PRHDT and CDR2 FYEKMQ (reference sequence). Amplified TCR beta CDR3 regions came from RNA transcripts. The HTBI primer set served for first-round RT-PCR of the TCR CDR3. A single record per CDR3 protein comes from TCRdb applying MiXCR to the multiplex PCR reads. This sample has 370,000 or so distinct CDR3 sequences, with roughly 25% found just once. The receptor was derived from a man in his fifties or sixties with Graves' hyperthyroidism. The sample comprised blood. The chain uses TRBV13 and TRBJ2-3; no firm D call. In nucleotides, the CDR3 is TGTGCCAGCAGCTTAGATTCCTTGTCAGCCACAGATACGCAGTATTTT. This gives the protein CASSLDSLSATDTQYF.